Listed below are T cell receptor beta chains from one sample, sequenced in a study of human T cells and chemical hapten exposure. TCRdb passed the RACE reads through MiXCR, listing each CDR3 protein once. The sample has roughly 380,000 distinct CDR3 sequences, approximately 5% seen once; the top ten hold 2% to 2.5%. Sequencing used whole blood, obtained in connection with sensitization to the hapten diphenylcyclopropenone (DPC). The receptors were gathered from a woman aged 45 to 65 with alopecia areata. Some clones in this sample may be carry-over from other donors' samples. Each CDR3 is given with its conserved first and last residue. The D gene is left open where the match is weak.

V,J,D,CDR3
TRBV6-5,TRBJ1-5,-,CASSRSWQASQPQHF
TRBV5-1,TRBJ1-5,-,CASSLDSSQPQHF
TRBV20-1,TRBJ2-7,-,CSAPLGGAYEQYF
TRBV7-8,TRBJ2-5,-,CASSPRDPGVETQYF
TRBV6-1,TRBJ1-1,-,CASSVGFWMNTEAFF
TRBV7-9,TRBJ2-2,-,CASSLAANTNTGELFF
TRBV27,TRBJ2-1,TRBD2,CASSPLAGGQYEQFF
TRBV5-6,TRBJ1-1,-,CASSLAGQTNTEAFF
TRBV28,TRBJ1-2,-,CVSASPARGYGYTF
TRBV7-8,TRBJ1-2,-,CASSFNRDGYGYTF
TRBV5-1,TRBJ2-1,TRBD2,CASSFTGTSGNEQFF
TRBV2,TRBJ2-7,-,CASSEQGSLRSYEQYF
TRBV7-9,TRBJ2-3,TRBD2,CASSLNVLADTDTQYF
TRBV28,TRBJ2-3,TRBD1,CASRPQGDADTQYF
TRBV3-1,TRBJ2-3,-,CASSQVRAHRGTDTQYF
TRBV6-1,TRBJ2-3,-,CASSEPGSYTQYF
TRBV27,TRBJ1-3,-,CASSPLGTPGNTIYF
TRBV9,TRBJ2-5,-,CASSVASRGGIQETQYF
TRBV12-3/TRBV12-4,TRBJ1-1,-,CASSLERFAEAFF
TRBV12-3/TRBV12-4,TRBJ1-3,-,CASSLRGTPDHSGNTIYF
TRBV29-1,TRBJ2-7,TRBD1,CSVGTGAYEQYF
TRBV30,TRBJ1-5,-,CAWSEAGGYQPQHF
TRBV7-6,TRBJ2-6,-,CASSIMSLGASGANVLTF
TRBV28,TRBJ1-2,-,CASSLRGGRIYGYTF
TRBV12-3/TRBV12-4,TRBJ1-5,TRBD1,CASSSDREGQPQHF